A selection of T cell receptor beta chains follows, all from one sample in a study of T-cell memory formation after mild COVID-19. Each CDR3 protein is one row after TCRdb ran MiXCR on the 5' RACE reads. Among 120,000 to 150,000 distinct CDR3 sequences listed, 14% were seen once. Material: PBMCs or a T cell subset sorted from them (not recorded which). These receptors were obtained from an adult woman who had mild COVID-19 (a few samples of this study predate the infection). Cell type and time point are not known. Each CDR3 is given with its conserved first and last residue. D genes are given only for firm matches. The size entry is marked missing in some rows and otherwise reads once, few, many or a size class.

D: -; V: TRBV29-1; J: TRBJ2-2; size: -; DNA: TGCAGCGTCCACGGCCAGAACACCGGGGAGCTGTTTTTT; CDR3: CSVHGQNTGELFF
D: -; V: TRBV5-1; J: TRBJ1-1; size: many; DNA: TGCGCCAGCAGCTTGATACCCCGGGATAACACTGAAGCTTTCTTT; CDR3: CASSLIPRDNTEAFF
D: TRBD1; V: TRBV12-3/TRBV12-4; J: TRBJ1-5; size: -; DNA: TGTGCCAGCAGTCCTCGGGACAGGGATGTTTCTCGGGTGGGGTTTTACAATCAGCCCCAGCATTTT; CDR3: CASSPRDRDVSRVGFYNQPQHF
D: TRBD2; V: TRBV29-1; J: TRBJ2-1; size: few; DNA: TGCAGCGTTGAAGATCTCTCCGCGGGGGGCTACAATGAGCAGTTCTTC; CDR3: CSVEDLSAGGYNEQFF
D: TRBD2; V: TRBV7-9; J: TRBJ2-7; size: -; DNA: TGTGCCAGCAGCTTAGTCCTAGCGGGAGCTCACGAGCAGTACTTC; CDR3: CASSLVLAGAHEQYF
D: TRBD2; V: TRBV7-6; J: TRBJ2-2; size: -; DNA: TGTGCCAGCAGCTTAGGACTAGCGGGAGTGGCCGGGGAGCTGTTTTTT; CDR3: CASSLGLAGVAGELFF
D: -; V: TRBV28; J: TRBJ2-7; size: few; DNA: TGTGCCAGCAGTCCCCTGTCCGCCCCTTCCTACGAGCAGTACTTC; CDR3: CASSPLSAPSYEQYF
D: TRBD1; V: TRBV5-6; J: TRBJ2-3; size: few; DNA: TGTGCCAGCAGCTTAACAGGGGGCAGTCCAGATACGCAGTATTTT; CDR3: CASSLTGGSPDTQYF
D: -; V: TRBV7-9; J: TRBJ2-7; size: many; DNA: TGTGCCAGCAGTTGGGACGTCTACGAGCAGTACTTC; CDR3: CASSWDVYEQYF
D: -; V: TRBV24-1; J: TRBJ2-7; size: -; DNA: TGTGCCACCAGTGATCCCGCGCAGCGGCAGCAGTACTTC; CDR3: CATSDPAQRQQYF
D: TRBD2; V: TRBV12-3/TRBV12-4; J: TRBJ2-3; size: few; DNA: TGTGCCAGCAGTGATCTAGCGGGAGGTAGCACAGATACGCAGTATTTT; CDR3: CASSDLAGGSTDTQYF
D: -; V: TRBV5-4; J: TRBJ1-2; size: few; DNA: TGTGCCAGCAGCTTGGCGCAGGGTGGGTATGGCTACACCTTC; CDR3: CASSLAQGGYGYTF
D: -; V: TRBV20-1; J: TRBJ2-7; size: few; DNA: TGCAGTGCTAGAGATCTCGGGGGCGGGTACGAGCAGTACTTC; CDR3: CSARDLGGGYEQYF
D: TRBD1; V: TRBV20-1; J: TRBJ2-7; size: once; DNA: TGCAGTGCTAGATGGGGGACAGTCTACGAGCAGTACTTC; CDR3: CSARWGTVYEQYF
D: TRBD1; V: TRBV12-3/TRBV12-4; J: TRBJ2-2; size: -; DNA: TGTGCCAGCAGTAGGACAGGGGGCATGGCCGGGGAGCTGTTTTTT; CDR3: CASSRTGGMAGELFF
D: TRBD2; V: TRBV7-2; J: TRBJ2-1; size: many; DNA: TGTGCCAGCAGCTTGGATAGCGGGAGGGTTTACAATGAGCAGTTCTTC; CDR3: CASSLDSGRVYNEQFF
D: -; V: TRBV27; J: TRBJ1-1; size: few; DNA: TGTGCCAGCAGTTTATGGCAGGGGTACACTGAAGCTTTCTTT; CDR3: CASSLWQGYTEAFF
D: -; V: TRBV29-1; J: TRBJ2-3; size: many; DNA: TGCAGCGTTGTTTCGGATACGCAGTATTTT; CDR3: CSVVSDTQYF
D: -; V: TRBV5-6; J: TRBJ1-2; size: few; DNA: TGTGCCAGCAGCCAAGGGAACGGTGACTATGGCTACACCTTC; CDR3: CASSQGNGDYGYTF
D: -; V: TRBV7-9; J: TRBJ1-1; size: -; DNA: TGTGCCAGCAGCTTAGAGGGGGGTTTGGGCACTGAAGCTTTCTTT; CDR3: CASSLEGGLGTEAFF
D: -; V: TRBV27; J: TRBJ2-5; size: few; DNA: TGTGCCAGCAGTTTCCTCCCCGGGAGTCCAGAGACCCAGTACTTC; CDR3: CASSFLPGSPETQYF
D: -; V: TRBV24-1; J: TRBJ2-1; size: -; DNA: TGTGCCACCAGTGATTTGCCAGGGCGAAGCTACAATGAGCAGTTCTTC; CDR3: CATSDLPGRSYNEQFF
D: -; V: TRBV7-9; J: TRBJ1-5; size: few; DNA: TGTGCCAGCAGCTTAAACAGGGAAGGTCAGCCCCAGCATTTT; CDR3: CASSLNREGQPQHF
D: TRBD2; V: TRBV7-6; J: TRBJ2-1; size: few; DNA: TGTGCCAGCAGCTTCCGGGAGGATGTGGGCTATGAGCAGTTCTTC; CDR3: CASSFREDVGYEQFF
D: -; V: TRBV2; J: TRBJ1-1; size: few; DNA: TGTGCCAGCAGTGATGAGGTGGACAGTGCGGGGAACACTGAAGCTTTCTTT; CDR3: CASSDEVDSAGNTEAFF
D: TRBD2; V: TRBV6-2/TRBV6-3; J: TRBJ2-3; size: -; DNA: TGTGCCAGCAGTTACGCGGGAGATGGCACAGATACGCAGTATTTT; CDR3: CASSYAGDGTDTQYF
D: -; V: TRBV6-5; J: TRBJ1-1; size: -; DNA: TGTGCCAGCCGGGGACCCGCACCCGAAGCTTTCTTT; CDR3: CASRGPAPEAFF
D: -; V: TRBV10-3; J: TRBJ1-2; size: few; DNA: TGTGCCATCAACCCCCAGGGCTCCGCGGAGTATGGCTACACCTTC; CDR3: CAINPQGSAEYGYTF
D: TRBD2; V: TRBV7-7; J: TRBJ2-3; size: few; DNA: TGTGCCAGCAGCTTAGATGTAGCGGGGGCGGATACGCAGTATTTT; CDR3: CASSLDVAGADTQYF
D: TRBD1; V: TRBV9; J: TRBJ2-5; size: -; DNA: TGTGCCAGCAGCGTTTCCATCCAAGGGACAGTCGACCAAGAGACCCAGTACTTC; CDR3: CASSVSIQGTVDQETQYF
D: -; V: TRBV6-2/TRBV6-3; J: TRBJ2-6; size: few; DNA: TGTGCCAGCAGTTACGGGGTGGGGGCCAACGTCCTGACTTTC; CDR3: CASSYGVGANVLTF
D: TRBD1; V: TRBV27; J: TRBJ1-1; size: -; DNA: TGTGCCAGCAGGCGACAGGGGCCGAACACTGAAGCTTTCTTT; CDR3: CASRRQGPNTEAFF
D: -; V: TRBV12-3/TRBV12-4; J: TRBJ2-1; size: few; DNA: TGTGCCAGCAGCCCCGACAGCGACAATGAGCAGTTCTTC; CDR3: CASSPDSDNEQFF
D: -; V: TRBV4-3; J: TRBJ2-3; size: -; DNA: TGCGCCAGCAGCCAAAGACTAAGCGCAAGCACAGATACGCAGTATTTT; CDR3: CASSQRLSASTDTQYF
D: TRBD1; V: TRBV11-2; J: TRBJ1-3; size: few; DNA: TGTGCCAGCAGCTCTATATCCCCCCGACAGGGAGGGAACACCATATATTTT; CDR3: CASSSISPRQGGNTIYF
D: -; V: TRBV27; J: TRBJ2-6; size: -; DNA: TGTGCCAGCAGACCCGGGACCGCCGCTGTCCTGACTTTC; CDR3: CASRPGTAAVLTF
D: -; V: TRBV11-1; J: TRBJ2-1; size: many; DNA: TGTGCCAGCAGCTTATATAAGGCGGAGTACAATGAGCAGTTCTTC; CDR3: CASSLYKAEYNEQFF
D: -; V: TRBV7-9; J: TRBJ2-5; size: -; DNA: TGTGCCAGCGGGAGGGGGGAGACCCAGTACTTC; CDR3: CASGRGETQYF
D: TRBD1; V: TRBV20-1; J: TRBJ2-5; size: few; DNA: TGCAGTGCTCACCCGGGACAGGGGACGACCCAGTACTTC; CDR3: CSAHPGQGTTQYF
D: TRBD2; V: TRBV4-3; J: TRBJ2-1; size: few; DNA: TGCGCCAGCAGCCAAGATTTGGGGGGACTACTGAATGAGCAGTTCTTC; CDR3: CASSQDLGGLLNEQFF
D: -; V: TRBV3-1; J: TRBJ2-1; size: -; DNA: TGTGCCAGCAGCCCGGCAGGGTTAGGCAATGAGCAGTTCTTC; CDR3: CASSPAGLGNEQFF
D: -; V: TRBV6-5; J: TRBJ2-2; size: -; DNA: TGTGCCAGCAGTTACCGGACAGACGGGGAGCTGTTTTTT; CDR3: CASSYRTDGELFF
D: -; V: TRBV24-1; J: TRBJ2-3; size: -; DNA: TGTGCCACCAGTGATTTCAACGGAGAAGATACGCAGTATTTT; CDR3: CATSDFNGEDTQYF
D: TRBD1; V: TRBV4-1; J: TRBJ1-2; size: -; DNA: TGCGCCAGCAGCCCGAGGGACCGGGACAGGGGATACTCCGCTAACTATGGCTACACCTTC; CDR3: CASSPRDRDRGYSANYGYTF
D: TRBD1; V: TRBV19; J: TRBJ2-1; size: -; DNA: TGTGCCAGTTCTCCGGGACAGACCAATGAGCAGTTCTTC; CDR3: CASSPGQTNEQFF
D: TRBD1; V: TRBV2; J: TRBJ2-7; size: few; DNA: TGTGCCACCGGCCGGGACAGGGGCGAGCAGTACTTC; CDR3: CATGRDRGEQYF
D: TRBD1; V: TRBV6-1; J: TRBJ2-3; size: few; DNA: TGTGCCAGCAGTAAACCCGTAGGACAGGGGGACACAGATACGCAGTATTTT; CDR3: CASSKPVGQGDTDTQYF
D: -; V: TRBV20-1; J: TRBJ2-2; size: few; DNA: TGCAGTGCTAGAGACGACCGGGATTACACCGGGGAGCTGTTTTTT; CDR3: CSARDDRDYTGELFF
D: -; V: TRBV7-9; J: TRBJ1-1; size: few; DNA: TGTGCCAGCAGAGAAGCCACTGGTTATTCTGAAGCTTTCTTT; CDR3: CASREATGYSEAFF
D: -; V: TRBV29-1; J: TRBJ2-7; size: few; DNA: TGCAGCGTTGACGCGAACTACGAGCAGTACTTC; CDR3: CSVDANYEQYF
D: -; V: TRBV6-5; J: TRBJ2-1; size: -; DNA: TGTGCCAGTGGGGTAGTTTCCTACAATGAGCAGTTCTTC; CDR3: CASGVVSYNEQFF
D: TRBD2; V: TRBV15; J: TRBJ2-1; size: few; DNA: TGTGCCACCAGCAGAGACTGGACTAGCGGCCCCGGAAATGGTGAGCAGTTCTTC; CDR3: CATSRDWTSGPGNGEQFF
D: -; V: TRBV4-1; J: TRBJ1-4; size: few; DNA: TGCGCCAGCAGCCCCCGGCCCGGAGGGGAAAAACTGTTTTTT; CDR3: CASSPRPGGEKLFF
D: -; V: TRBV6-5; J: TRBJ2-2; size: -; DNA: TGTGCCAGCAGTTACTGGTGGGAGGAGCCCGATAACACCGGGGAGCTGTTTTTT; CDR3: CASSYWWEEPDNTGELFF